The 24 T cell receptor beta chains listed next were all sequenced from one sample in a study of T cells expressing NK-cell markers. TCRdb re-called the 5' RACE reads and catalogs CDR3 proteins one per entry, DNA excluded. The sample totals several thousand distinct CDR3 sequences. The source material was blood T cells: a sorted CD56 or NKG2C T cell subset, CD4+ or CD8+ T cells, or bulk PBMC T cells (not recorded which). All receptors derive from a young man in good health.

This chain uses TRBV28 with TRBJ2-7. Germline CDR1 is MDHEN and CDR2 is SYDVKM. CDR3 length: 12 amino acids. The CDR3 region is CASSLGSYEQYF.

This clonotype is identified as medium-sized from frequency. The chain's CDR3 is CSASFYRAEQFF. The chain recombines TRBV29-1 with TRBJ2-1; TCRdb indicates TRBD1, and absent DNA this call remains unverified. Germline values: CDR1 SQVTM, CDR2 ANQGSEA. The CDR3 has 12 residues.

This clonotype is classed as medium-sized by frequency. The rearrangement uses TRBV7-2 and TRBJ2-1; TCRdb outputs TRBD1, but without DNA this stays unchecked. The CDR3 totals 13 residues. Germline V CDR1 and CDR2: SGHTA, FQGNSA. The CDR3 reads CASSRRQGNEQFF.

In terms of frequency, this clonotype is medium-sized. V usage is TRBV18 and J usage is TRBJ2-7. CDR1 and CDR2 (germline): KGHSH, LQKENI. The CDR3 totals 16 residues. The CDR3 loop reads CASSHPGHRSSYEQYF.

The chain recombines TRBV6-1 with TRBJ2-3; TCRdb reports TRBD1, a call that lacks DNA to check it against. Germline CDR1 and CDR2: MNHNS and SASEGT. CDR3 length equals 13 residues. CDR3: CATKGDSTDTQYF.

V is TRBV5-6 and J is TRBJ2-7; there is no DNA to check the TCRdb D call of TRBD2. This CDR3 contains 14 residues. Per the germline V gene, CDR1 is SGHDT and CDR2 is YYEEEE. CDR3 region: CASRTSAGAYEQYF.

Measured by frequency, this clonotype is large. The chain recombines TRBV29-1 with TRBJ1-3; TCRdb gives TRBD1 as the D gene, but with no DNA this cannot be confirmed. This CDR3 region has 15 residues. CDR1 is SQVTM, CDR2 ANQGSEA, per germline. CDR3 sequence: CSVDGTGDSGNTIYF.

Considering frequency, this clonotype is medium-sized. The chain links TRBV20-1 to TRBJ2-7. Germline V gives CDR1 DFQATT, CDR2 SNEGSKA (reference sequence). The CDR3 spans 15 residues. The CDR3 loop reads CSARDYTSNFYEQYF.

V and J are TRBV6-5 and TRBJ2-7; the TCRdb call, TRBD1, lacks DNA for checking. Germline lookup yields CDR1 MNHEY and CDR2 SVGAGI. The length of the CDR3 is 17 residues. The CDR3 loop is CASSYGRLKTELYEQYF.

Considering frequency, this clonotype is medium-sized. V usage is TRBV6-5 and J usage is TRBJ2-1; without DNA, the TCRdb call of TRBD2 cannot be checked. This CDR3 comprises 15 residues. CDR1 and CDR2 from the germline V gene are MNHEY and SVGAGI. The CDR3: CASSSSGDSYNEQFF.

This clonotype is identified as medium-sized (0.01 to 0.1%) from frequency. The chain carries TRBV27 and TRBJ2-1. The germline CDR1 and CDR2 sequences are MNHEY and SMNVEV (reference sequence). The CDR3 extends over 16 amino acids. CDR3 amino acids: CASSLVAASQSNEQFF.

This clonotype registers medium-sized by frequency. V is TRBV11-2 and J is TRBJ2-2. This CDR3 is 13 amino acids long. Germline V gene lookup returns CDR1 SGHAT and CDR2 FQNNGV. The CDR3 spells CASSLGLAQELFF.

By frequency, this clonotype is medium-sized (0.01 to 0.1%). The rearrangement links TRBV21-1 to TRBJ2-4. TRBV21-1 is a recognized pseudogene. The CDR3 totals 14 residues. Here the CDR3 reads CASSRSLAKNIQYF.

This clonotype is identified as medium-sized from frequency. The rearrangement links TRBV7-9 to TRBJ2-1; there is no DNA to check the TCRdb D call of TRBD1. Germline V gene lookup returns CDR1 SEHNR and CDR2 FQNEAQ (reference sequence). This CDR3 has 16 residues. CDR3 amino acids: CASSINTGGNYNEQFF.

This clonotype shows up as large by frequency. The rearrangement uses TRBV29-1 and TRBJ1-1. This CDR3 is 14 amino acids long. Looked up from germline, CDR1 is SQVTM and CDR2 is ANQGSEA. The CDR3 loop reads CSVEDHRAGTEAFF.

By frequency, this clonotype is medium-sized (0.01 to 0.1%). This chain uses TRBV5-1 with TRBJ2-1; TCRdb proposes TRBD1, but this gene call is untestable without DNA. This CDR3 comprises 14 residues. Germline V lookup: CDR1 SGHRS, CDR2 YFSETQ. This chain's CDR3 is CASSTGQIYNEQFF. Complete variable domain (other parts from reference TRBV5-1 and TRBJ2-1): KAGVTQTPRYLIKTRGQQVTLSCSPISGHRSVSWYQQTPGQGLQFLFEYFSETQRNKGNFPGRFSGRQFSNSRSEMNVSTLELGDSALYLCASSTGQIYNEQFFGPGTRLTVL.

This clonotype is deemed medium-sized (0.01 to 0.1%) by its frequency. The rearrangement uses TRBV29-1 and TRBJ2-5. This CDR3 region has 14 residues. CDR1 is SQVTM and CDR2 is ANQGSEA in the germline V gene. This chain's CDR3 is CSAPLWGHQETQYF.

By frequency, this clonotype registers medium-sized. The chain links TRBV15 to TRBJ2-1. Looked up from germline, CDR1 is LNHNV and CDR2 is YYDKDF (reference sequence). This CDR3 comprises 15 residues. The CDR3 protein is CATSRVGASYNEQFF. The complete variable domain, with remaining parts taken from reference TRBV15 and TRBJ2-1, reads DAMVIQNPRYQVTQFGKPVTLSCSQTLNHNVMYWYQQKSSQAPKLLFHYYDKDFNNEADTPDNFQSRRPNTSFCFLDIRSPGLGDTAMYLCATSRVGASYNEQFFGPGTRLTVL.

By frequency, this clonotype registers medium-sized. The J gene is TRBJ1-3, the V gene TRBV5-1. The CDR3 length is 12 residues. Germline CDR1 reads SGHRS; CDR2 reads YFSETQ. CDR3 residues: CASSSGRNTIYF.

CDR3 sequence: CASSQEVAGKETQYF. This chain joins TRBV4-2 and TRBJ2-5; checking the TCRdb D call of TRBD2 is not possible without DNA. CDR1 is LGHNA and CDR2 is YNFKEQ in the germline V gene. The CDR3 runs 15 residues.

This clonotype is identified as medium-sized from frequency. V usage is TRBV13 and J usage is TRBJ2-5; the TCRdb call, TRBD1, lacks DNA for checking. The CDR3 extends over 13 amino acids. Germline lookup yields CDR1 PRHDT and CDR2 FYEKMQ (reference sequence). The CDR3 sequence: CASSLVGAETQYF.

This clonotype registers medium-sized by frequency. The rearrangement uses TRBV6-2 or TRBV6-3 and TRBJ2-1; with no DNA, the TCRdb D assignment of TRBD2 cannot be verified. The CDR3 is 16 amino acids. CDR1 is MNHEY and CDR2 is SVGEGT in the germline V gene. The CDR3 spells CASSYLAEPPYNEQFF.

V is TRBV20-1 and J is TRBJ2-2. The CDR3 extends over 15 amino acids. Per germline, CDR1 DFQATT and CDR2 SNEGSKA (reference sequence). The CDR3 protein is CSARFEWSNTGELFF.

Frequency places this clonotype as medium-sized. The rearrangement uses TRBV5-1 and TRBJ2-1; TCRdb returns TRBD1, unconfirmable since there is no DNA. Germline CDR1 and CDR2: SGHRS and YFSETQ. The CDR3 has 15 residues. The CDR3 spells CASTQAGTGVNEQFF.